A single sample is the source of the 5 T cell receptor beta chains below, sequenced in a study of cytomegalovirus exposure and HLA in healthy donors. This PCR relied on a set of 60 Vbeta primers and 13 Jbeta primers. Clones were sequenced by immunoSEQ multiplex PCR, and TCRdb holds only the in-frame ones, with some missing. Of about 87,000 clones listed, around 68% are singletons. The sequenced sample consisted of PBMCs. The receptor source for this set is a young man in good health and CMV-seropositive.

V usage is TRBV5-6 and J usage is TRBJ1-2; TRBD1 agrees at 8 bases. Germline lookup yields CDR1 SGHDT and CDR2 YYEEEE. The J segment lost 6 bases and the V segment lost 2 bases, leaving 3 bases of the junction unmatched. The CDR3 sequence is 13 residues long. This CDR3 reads CASSLDRGDGYTF. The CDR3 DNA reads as TGTGCCAGCAGCTTAGACAGGGGAGATGGCTACACCTTC.

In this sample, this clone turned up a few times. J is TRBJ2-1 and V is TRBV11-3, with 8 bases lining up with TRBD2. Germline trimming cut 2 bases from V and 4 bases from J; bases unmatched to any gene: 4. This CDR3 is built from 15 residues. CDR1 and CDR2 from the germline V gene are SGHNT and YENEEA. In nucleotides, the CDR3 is TGTGCCAGCAGCTTAATGGCGGGGGGATACAATGAGCAGTTCTTC. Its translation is CASSLMAGGYNEQFF. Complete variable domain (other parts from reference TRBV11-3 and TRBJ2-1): EAGVVQSPRYKIIEKKQPVAFWCNPISGHNTLYWYLQNLGQGPELLIRYENEEAVDDSQLPKDRFSAERLKGVDSTLKIQPAELGDSAVYLCASSLMAGGYNEQFFGPGTRLTVL.

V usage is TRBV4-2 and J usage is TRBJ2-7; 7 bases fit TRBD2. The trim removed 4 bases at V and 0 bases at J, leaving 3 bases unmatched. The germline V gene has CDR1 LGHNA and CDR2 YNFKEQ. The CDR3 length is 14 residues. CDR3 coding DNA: TGTGCCAGCAGCCCGAGCGGGATCTCCTACGAGCAGTACTTC. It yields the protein CASSPSGISYEQYF.

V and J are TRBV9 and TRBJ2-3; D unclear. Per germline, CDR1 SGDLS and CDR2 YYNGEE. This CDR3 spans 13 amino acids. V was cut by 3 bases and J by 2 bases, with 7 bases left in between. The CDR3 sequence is CASSERTTDTQYF. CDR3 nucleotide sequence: TGTGCCAGCAGCGAGAGAACCACAGATACGCAGTATTTT. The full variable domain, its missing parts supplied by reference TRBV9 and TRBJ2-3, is DSGVTQTPKHLITATGQRVTLRCSPRSGDLSVYWYQQSLDQGLQFLIQYYNGEERAKGNILERFSAQQFPDLHSELNLSSLELGDSALYFCASSERTTDTQYFGPGTRLTVL.

The DNA of the CDR3 is TGTGCCAGCACCTTCGTTTCGGGCACAGATACGCAGTATTTT. Its translation is CASTFVSGTDTQYF. The V gene is TRBV28, the J gene TRBJ2-3; D is unresolved. The CDR3 has 14 amino acids. V was cut by 7 bases and J by 1 base, with 12 bases left in between. Germline assignment: CDR1 MDHEN and CDR2 SYDVKM. The whole variable domain, filled in from reference TRBV28 and TRBJ2-3, reads DVKVTQSSRYLVKRTGEKVFLECVQDMDHENMFWYRQDPGLGLRLIYFSYDVKMKEKGDIPEGYSVSREKKERFSLILESASTNQTSMYLCASTFVSGTDTQYFGPGTRLTVL.